This record concerns one TCR beta chain sequence. The antigen is not known. This entry is derived from a study of T cell clones after liver transplantation. Points from the study as a whole: A larger donor-reactive than third-party decline suggested partial antigen-specific deletion. These preliminary findings come from unstandardized post-transplant sampling times.

Repertoires were generated with immunoSEQ multiplex PCR, while TCRdb's copy carries only in-frame clones and drops some. The repertoire holds 60,000 or so clones, with 60% to 80% as singletons. This TCR derives from a human donor who received a liver transplant. The specimen was CD4+ T cells from blood, collected before liver transplant.

CDR3 nucleotides: TGTGCCAGCAGTGCACTAGCGGGGTCAGATACGCAGTATTTT. Translation: CASSALAGSDTQYF. The V and J genes are TRBV28 and TRBJ2-3, with TRBD2 matching 10 bases. V trimming: 5 bases; J trimming: 4 bases; junction bases outside the gene matches: 3. This CDR3 has 14 residues. The germline gives CDR1 MDHEN, CDR2 SYDVKM.